This TCR beta chain was sequenced during a study of OX40 agonist ivuxolimab in advanced cancers. Germline CDR1 is SGHVS and CDR2 is FNYEAQ. The V end lost 3 bases, the J end lost 2 bases, and 4 bases lay between the germline ends. The CDR3 is 13 amino acids. Repertoires were generated with immunoSEQ multiplex PCR, while TCRdb's copy carries only in-frame clones and drops some. The data contain 35,000 to 50,000 clones, approximately 90% of them seen just once; the ten biggest clones take up about 4.5%. This sequence originates from an adult with an advanced solid tumor such as melanoma, head and neck, liver or kidney cancer. This sample comprised CD4+ or CD8+ T cells sorted from blood, obtained in a trial of the OX40 agonist ivuxolimab. The J gene is TRBJ2-2, the V gene TRBV7-6; D is unclear. CDR3 amino acids: CASSFTNTGELFF. DNA for the CDR3: TGTGCCAGCAGCTTCACAAACACCGGGGAGCTGTTTTTT.